Below, 32 T cell receptor beta chains from the same sample are listed, as sequenced in a study of CD8+CD57+ T cells in acquired aplastic anemia. The sequenced patients had an expansion of CD8+CD57+ cells seen by flow cytometry. According to the study, genomic DNA was the template for TCR beta VDJ and CDR3 profiling. MiXCR, run by TCRdb on the reads, gives a single entry per CDR3 protein. In the table there are hundreds of thousands of distinct CDR3 sequences, around 32% of which are singletons. Sequences were obtained from sorted CD4+, CD8+, or CD8+CD57+ T cells (not recorded which) from PBMCs. Source of these receptors: a human donor with aplastic anemia.

The chain recombines TRBV27 with TRBJ2-7, with 8 nucleotides matching TRBD1. The CDR3 runs to 15 residues. CDR1 is MNHEY and CDR2 is SMNVEV in the germline V gene (reference sequence). V lost 8 bases and J lost 2; bases outside the gene matches: 11. The chain's CDR3 is CASSPPDRGAYEQYF. The CDR3 DNA follows: TGTGCCAGCTCACCGCCCGACAGGGGTGCCTACGAGCAGTACTTC.

This clonotype was counted between two and nine times. The chain combines TRBV2 with TRBJ1-2, with D perhaps matching TRBD1 (6 bases). This CDR3 has 13 residues. V was shortened by 7 bases and J by 4 bases, with 13 bases between the two germline ends. The germline V gene encodes CDR1 SNHLY and CDR2 FYNNEI. The CDR3 bases are TGTGCCAGCAAGAGGACAGAAGGCTATGGCTACACCTTC. This translates into CASKRTEGYGYTF.

The table lists this clonotype with many counts. The V and J genes are TRBV25-1 and TRBJ1-2, with TRBD1 matching 8 bases. This CDR3 spans 13 amino acids. V shed 6 bases, J shed 7 bases, and the junction held 7 bases outside the gene matches. The V gene's germline CDR1 is MGHDK and CDR2 SYGVNS. The CDR3 protein is CASSLGQGRGYTF. The CDR3 DNA is TGTGCCAGCAGCCTCGGACAGGGACGTGGCTACACCTTC.

This clonotype was seen only a few times. The chain couples TRBV7-9 to TRBJ2-5, with D perhaps matching TRBD1 (6 bases). This CDR3 is built from 14 residues. Looked up from germline, CDR1 is SEHNR and CDR2 is FQNEAQ (reference sequence). The V end was cut by 4 bases, the J end by 0 bases, with 9 bases between. CDR3: CASSSGTYQETQYF. In DNA, the CDR3 is TGTGCCAGCAGCTCCGGGACATACCAAGAGACCCAGTACTTC. Full variable domain (missing parts from reference TRBV7-9 and TRBJ2-5): DTGVSQNPRHKITKRGQNVTFRCDPISEHNRLYWYRQTLGQGPEFLTYFQNEAQLEKSRLLSDRFSAERPKGSFSTLEIQRTEQGDSAMYLCASSSGTYQETQYFGPGTRLLVL.

This clonotype came up many times. The chain employs TRBV12-3 or TRBV12-4 and TRBJ1-5; the D is unclear. V dropped 3 bases and J dropped 7 bases, with 10 bases sitting between them. The CDR3 contains 13 residues. In DNA, the CDR3 is TGTGCCAGCAGTTTCGGCGACGGGCAGCCCCAGCATTTT. Translated, it gives CASSFGDGQPQHF.

This clonotype was observed a single time. The chain recombines TRBV29-1 with TRBJ2-3; D is unclear. The germline gives CDR1 SQVTM, CDR2 ANQGSEA. This CDR3 contains 10 residues. V was cut by 8 bases and J by 5 bases, with 8 bases left in between. The CDR3 region has the DNA TGCAGCTTGAATCTAGATACGCAGTATTTT. This translates into CSLNLDTQYF.

A single count supports this clonotype. The rearrangement links TRBV7-8 to TRBJ2-7; 10 bases map to TRBD2. CDR3 length equals 15 residues. Germline lookup yields CDR1 SGHVS and CDR2 FQNEAQ. V dropped 5 bases and J dropped 7; count of bases not matched to a gene: 11. The CDR3 spells CASSLSSGGPNEQYF. The CDR3 region has the DNA TGTGCCAGCAGCCTCTCTAGCGGGGGACCCAATGAGCAGTACTTC.

About this clonotype: Just one base apart from a much larger clone, this may be a read error. The rearrangement uses TRBV7-2 and TRBJ2-1, with D perhaps TRBD2 (6 bases). CDR3 length: 14 amino acids. Trimming took 5 bases from V and 9 from J, leaving 17 bases between them. The V gene's germline CDR1 is SGHTA and CDR2 FQGNSA. CDR3 loop: CASSPGTGRVEQFF. CDR3 in DNA: TGTGCCAGCAGCCCTGGGACTGGTAGGGTTGAGCAGTTCTTC.

This sequence joins TRBV20-1 and TRBJ2-7, with D tentatively TRBD1 (6 bases). The germline V and J ends were trimmed by 3 bases and 3 bases, with 12 bases remaining between them. The CDR3 is 13 amino acids. Germline V gene lookup returns CDR1 DFQATT and CDR2 SNEGSKA (reference sequence). The CDR3 bases are TGCAGTGCTAGGGGGGCGAGAGACTACGAGCAGTACTTC. Its translation is CSARGARDYEQYF.

This clonotype was counted at least ten times. The chain recombines TRBV6-1 with TRBJ1-6, with D uncertain. The CDR3 loop spans 15 amino acids. Trimming removed 6 bases at V and 6 bases at J, with 15 bases between. The germline V gene encodes CDR1 MNHNS and CDR2 SASEGT. CDR3 sequence: CASSPGGNGNSPLHF. CDR3 in DNA: TGTGCCAGCAGCCCCGGAGGGAACGGTAATTCACCCCTCCACTTT.

There are many counts of this clonotype. The chain uses TRBV15 and TRBJ2-5; D possibly matches TRBD1 or TRBD2 (5 bases each). CDR1 and CDR2 (germline): LNHNV, YYDKDF (reference sequence). V lost 0 bases and J 3 bases, leaving 14 bases between the germline ends. The CDR3 is 16 amino acids. The DNA of the CDR3 is TGTGCCACCAGCAGAGATCTAGGGACGGAGAAAGAGACCCAGTACTTC. It specifies CATSRDLGTEKETQYF.

In regard to this clonotype: One junction end disagrees with the germline gene, perhaps due to a read error. The CDR3 here is CASRLGSTYEQYF. The CDR3, as DNA: TGCGCCAGCAGGTTGGGGAGCACCTACGAGCAGTACTTC. The chain employs TRBV5-1 and TRBJ2-7; D perhaps matches TRBD2 (5 bases). Germline-derived CDR1 and CDR2 are SGHRS and YFSETQ. The CDR3 is made up of 13 amino acids.

The V gene is TRBV7-3, the J gene TRBJ2-6; 9 nucleotides agree with TRBD1. CDR3 length equals 15 residues. Germline loops: CDR1 SGHTA, CDR2 FQGTGA. V dropped 6 bases and J dropped 3; count of bases not matched to a gene: 3. Written as DNA, the CDR3 is TGTGCCAGCAGACAGGGGGCTGGTGGGGCCAACGTCCTGACTTTC. Encoded protein: CASRQGAGGANVLTF.

The chain is built from TRBV20-1 and TRBJ1-1; 7 bases fit TRBD1. Trimming removed 5 bases from V and 7 bases from J; junction bases left unmatched: 10. CDR1 and CDR2 (germline): DFQATT, SNEGSKA (reference sequence). The length of the CDR3 is 13 residues. CDR3 amino acids: CSAGSRDSNEAFF. In nucleotides, the CDR3 is TGCAGTGCTGGGTCCCGGGACAGCAATGAAGCTTTCTTT.

The chain employs TRBV5-1 and TRBJ2-3; TRBD1 is a possible D gene (6 bases). Deletions cut 5 bases from V and 3 bases from J, with 16 bases between. From germline, CDR1 is SGHRS and CDR2 YFSETQ. The CDR3 has 15 amino acids. In DNA, the CDR3 is TGCGCCAGCAGGGCCGGGACACTGAGAACAGATACGCAGTATTTT. Encoded protein: CASRAGTLRTDTQYF.

This clonotype has at least ten counts. This chain uses TRBV24-1 with TRBJ1-4; 9 bases are shared with TRBD1. V gave up 4 bases and J gave up 3 bases; unmatched junction bases: 8. This CDR3 region has 17 residues. Looked up from germline, CDR1 is KGHDR and CDR2 is SFDVKD. The CDR3 coding sequence is TGTGCCACCAGTGACACCGGGACAGGGATATCTAATGAAAAACTGTTTTTT. It translates to CATSDTGTGISNEKLFF.

In its sample, this clonotype was seen many times. The gene calls are TRBV20-1 and TRBJ2-7; TRBD2 agrees at 10 bases. CDR3 length equals 13 residues. Germline V gene lookup returns CDR1 DFQATT and CDR2 SNEGSKA (reference sequence). Unmatched junction bases numbered 4, after V lost 6 bases and J lost 2 bases. DNA for the CDR3: TGCAGTGCGACAGGACTAGCGGCCTACGAGCAGTACTTC. Amino acids: CSATGLAAYEQYF.

In its sample, this clonotype was seen many times. This chain uses TRBV15 with TRBJ1-5, with TRBD1 matching 8 bases. Per germline, CDR1 LNHNV and CDR2 YYDKDF (reference sequence). Unmatched junction bases numbered 10, after V lost 3 bases and J lost 6 bases. This CDR3 comprises 16 residues. DNA for the CDR3: TGTGCCACCAGCAGTTACGGACAGGGTCAGGGTCAGCCCCAGCATTTT. This encodes CATSSYGQGQGQPQHF.

The rearrangement uses TRBV11-2 and TRBJ1-3; 8 positions agree with TRBD1. From germline, CDR1 is SGHAT and CDR2 FQNNGV. This CDR3 contains 16 residues. J was trimmed by 0 bases and V by 5 bases; bases with no gene match: 6. The CDR3 reads CASSMDRASSGNTIYF. The CDR3 DNA reads TGTGCCAGCAGCATGGACAGGGCGAGCTCTGGAAACACCATATATTTT.

The chain carries TRBV5-1 and TRBJ2-5; the match to TRBD2 covers 7 bases. V was clipped by 4 bases and J by 4 bases; unmatched bases: 10. The CDR3 consists of 15 residues. Germline V lookup: CDR1 SGHRS, CDR2 YFSETQ. The CDR3: CASSPTRAGSETQYF. As DNA, the CDR3 is TGCGCCAGCAGCCCAACCCGAGCGGGATCAGAGACCCAGTACTTC.

Regarding this clonotype: The junction departs from the called germline gene at one end, perhaps through a read error. CDR3 residues: CASSATSGTVGQETQCF. The CDR3 nucleotides read TGTGCCAGCAGCGCTACTTCAGGGACTGTTGGGCAAGAGACCCAGTGCTTC. The genes are TRBV25-1 and TRBJ2-5; possible D gene TRBD2, 6 bases. CDR1 is MGHDK and CDR2 is SYGVNS in the germline V gene. The CDR3 sequence is 17 residues long.

The chain uses TRBV29-1 and TRBJ1-1; 7 nucleotides match TRBD1. The germline V gene has CDR1 SQVTM and CDR2 ANQGSEA. The trim removed 6 bases at V and 11 bases at J, leaving 12 bases unmatched. The CDR3 sequence is 12 residues long. This CDR3 reads CSVDRADSEAFF. CDR3 DNA: TGCAGCGTCGACAGGGCGGATAGTGAGGCTTTCTTT.

The rearrangement joins TRBV10-3 to TRBJ2-7; tentatively, D is TRBD1 or TRBD2 (5 bases each). The V end was cut by 8 bases, the J end by 3 bases, with 14 bases between. The CDR3 is 13 residues long. Per germline, CDR1 ENHRY and CDR2 SYGVKD. CDR3 bases: TGTGCCATCGCCCGGGACGACGACTACGAGCAGTACTTC. Translating it yields CAIARDDDYEQYF.

This clonotype appeared a single time. The V gene is TRBV15, the J gene TRBJ1-5, with D maybe TRBD1 (6 bases). In germline, CDR1 is LNHNV, CDR2 YYDKDF (reference sequence). This CDR3 is built from 17 residues. V was trimmed by 1 base and J by 2 bases, leaving 15 bases between them. The CDR3 protein is CATSRGVDRPGNQPQHF. In DNA, the CDR3 is TGTGCCACCAGCAGAGGGGTTGACAGGCCAGGCAATCAGCCCCAGCATTTT.

In its sample, this clonotype was seen many times. This chain connects TRBV19 to TRBJ2-3; no reliable D call. The CDR3 contains 14 residues. The V gene lost 5 bases and the J gene lost 1 base, with 10 bases spanning the gap. In germline, CDR1 is LNHDA, CDR2 SQIVND (reference sequence). Written as DNA, the CDR3 is TGTGCCAGTAGTCTTATTCTGGGCACAGATACGCAGTATTTT. It translates to CASSLILGTDTQYF.

This clonotype was detected a few times. J is TRBJ2-2 and V is TRBV14; D unresolved. There are 14 residues in the CDR3. Trimming removed 5 bases at V and 4 bases at J, with 11 bases between. Germline V CDR1 and CDR2: SGHDN, FVKESK. The CDR3 DNA reads TGTGCCAGCAGCTGGGATTTGGGCACCGGGGAGCTGTTTTTT. This translates into CASSWDLGTGELFF.

In this sample, this clonotype turned up many times. CDR3 protein: CASSEDVTVAYGYTF. The CDR3 DNA sequence: TGTGCCAGCAGTGAAGATGTCACAGTCGCGTATGGCTACACCTTC. The V and J genes are TRBV2 and TRBJ1-2, with D unclear. Per germline, CDR1 SNHLY and CDR2 FYNNEI. The V gene lost 1 base and the J gene lost 5 bases, with 14 bases spanning the gap. The CDR3 consists of 15 residues.

This clonotype has at least ten counts. The chain carries TRBV6-1 and TRBJ1-2, with TRBD1 matching over 8 bases. CDR1 and CDR2 (germline): MNHNS, SASEGT. CDR3 length: 13 amino acids. V lost 5 bases, J lost 3 bases, and 2 bases stayed unmatched. CDR3 protein: CASSRDRHYGYTF. DNA for the CDR3: TGTGCCAGCAGTCGGGACAGGCACTATGGCTACACCTTC.

Of note for this clonotype: Sequence at one end of the junction differs from germline and may be a read error. The chain joins TRBV7-9 to TRBJ1-2; no reliable D call. This CDR3 is built from 15 residues. CDR1 SEHNR and CDR2 FQNEAQ come from the germline V gene (reference sequence). The CDR3 bases are TGTGCCAACAGCATTCGGCTCTCTTCTAACTATGGCTACACCTTC. It is translated as CANSIRLSSNYGYTF.

This clonotype appeared a few times. The chain employs TRBV5-6 and TRBJ2-6, with D maybe TRBD1 (5 bases). V shed 7 bases and J shed 2 bases, with 19 bases lying between them. This CDR3 comprises 17 residues. Germline CDR1 is SGHDT and CDR2 is YYEEEE. CDR3 in amino acids: CASYGQGLSPGANVLTF. CDR3 in DNA: TGTGCCAGCTATGGGCAGGGCTTGTCTCCTGGGGCCAACGTCCTGACTTTC.

This clonotype was observed many times. This chain uses TRBV29-1 with TRBJ1-4, with D possibly matching TRBD1 (5 bases). The CDR3 sequence is 13 residues long. V lost 7 bases, J lost 8 bases, and 17 bases lay in between. From germline, CDR1 is SQVTM and CDR2 ANQGSEA. The CDR3 loop reads CSARREGTEKLFF. The CDR3 region has the DNA TGCAGCGCGAGGCGGGAGGGGACCGAAAAACTGTTTTTT.

This chain uses TRBV6-1 with TRBJ1-1; D gene unclear. Per germline, CDR1 MNHNS and CDR2 SASEGT. V shed 11 bases and J shed 1 base, with 11 bases lying between them. The CDR3 has 12 residues. This CDR3 reads CAGGGWNTEAFF. CDR3 coding DNA: TGTGCCGGCGGTGGTTGGAACACTGAAGCTTTCTTT.